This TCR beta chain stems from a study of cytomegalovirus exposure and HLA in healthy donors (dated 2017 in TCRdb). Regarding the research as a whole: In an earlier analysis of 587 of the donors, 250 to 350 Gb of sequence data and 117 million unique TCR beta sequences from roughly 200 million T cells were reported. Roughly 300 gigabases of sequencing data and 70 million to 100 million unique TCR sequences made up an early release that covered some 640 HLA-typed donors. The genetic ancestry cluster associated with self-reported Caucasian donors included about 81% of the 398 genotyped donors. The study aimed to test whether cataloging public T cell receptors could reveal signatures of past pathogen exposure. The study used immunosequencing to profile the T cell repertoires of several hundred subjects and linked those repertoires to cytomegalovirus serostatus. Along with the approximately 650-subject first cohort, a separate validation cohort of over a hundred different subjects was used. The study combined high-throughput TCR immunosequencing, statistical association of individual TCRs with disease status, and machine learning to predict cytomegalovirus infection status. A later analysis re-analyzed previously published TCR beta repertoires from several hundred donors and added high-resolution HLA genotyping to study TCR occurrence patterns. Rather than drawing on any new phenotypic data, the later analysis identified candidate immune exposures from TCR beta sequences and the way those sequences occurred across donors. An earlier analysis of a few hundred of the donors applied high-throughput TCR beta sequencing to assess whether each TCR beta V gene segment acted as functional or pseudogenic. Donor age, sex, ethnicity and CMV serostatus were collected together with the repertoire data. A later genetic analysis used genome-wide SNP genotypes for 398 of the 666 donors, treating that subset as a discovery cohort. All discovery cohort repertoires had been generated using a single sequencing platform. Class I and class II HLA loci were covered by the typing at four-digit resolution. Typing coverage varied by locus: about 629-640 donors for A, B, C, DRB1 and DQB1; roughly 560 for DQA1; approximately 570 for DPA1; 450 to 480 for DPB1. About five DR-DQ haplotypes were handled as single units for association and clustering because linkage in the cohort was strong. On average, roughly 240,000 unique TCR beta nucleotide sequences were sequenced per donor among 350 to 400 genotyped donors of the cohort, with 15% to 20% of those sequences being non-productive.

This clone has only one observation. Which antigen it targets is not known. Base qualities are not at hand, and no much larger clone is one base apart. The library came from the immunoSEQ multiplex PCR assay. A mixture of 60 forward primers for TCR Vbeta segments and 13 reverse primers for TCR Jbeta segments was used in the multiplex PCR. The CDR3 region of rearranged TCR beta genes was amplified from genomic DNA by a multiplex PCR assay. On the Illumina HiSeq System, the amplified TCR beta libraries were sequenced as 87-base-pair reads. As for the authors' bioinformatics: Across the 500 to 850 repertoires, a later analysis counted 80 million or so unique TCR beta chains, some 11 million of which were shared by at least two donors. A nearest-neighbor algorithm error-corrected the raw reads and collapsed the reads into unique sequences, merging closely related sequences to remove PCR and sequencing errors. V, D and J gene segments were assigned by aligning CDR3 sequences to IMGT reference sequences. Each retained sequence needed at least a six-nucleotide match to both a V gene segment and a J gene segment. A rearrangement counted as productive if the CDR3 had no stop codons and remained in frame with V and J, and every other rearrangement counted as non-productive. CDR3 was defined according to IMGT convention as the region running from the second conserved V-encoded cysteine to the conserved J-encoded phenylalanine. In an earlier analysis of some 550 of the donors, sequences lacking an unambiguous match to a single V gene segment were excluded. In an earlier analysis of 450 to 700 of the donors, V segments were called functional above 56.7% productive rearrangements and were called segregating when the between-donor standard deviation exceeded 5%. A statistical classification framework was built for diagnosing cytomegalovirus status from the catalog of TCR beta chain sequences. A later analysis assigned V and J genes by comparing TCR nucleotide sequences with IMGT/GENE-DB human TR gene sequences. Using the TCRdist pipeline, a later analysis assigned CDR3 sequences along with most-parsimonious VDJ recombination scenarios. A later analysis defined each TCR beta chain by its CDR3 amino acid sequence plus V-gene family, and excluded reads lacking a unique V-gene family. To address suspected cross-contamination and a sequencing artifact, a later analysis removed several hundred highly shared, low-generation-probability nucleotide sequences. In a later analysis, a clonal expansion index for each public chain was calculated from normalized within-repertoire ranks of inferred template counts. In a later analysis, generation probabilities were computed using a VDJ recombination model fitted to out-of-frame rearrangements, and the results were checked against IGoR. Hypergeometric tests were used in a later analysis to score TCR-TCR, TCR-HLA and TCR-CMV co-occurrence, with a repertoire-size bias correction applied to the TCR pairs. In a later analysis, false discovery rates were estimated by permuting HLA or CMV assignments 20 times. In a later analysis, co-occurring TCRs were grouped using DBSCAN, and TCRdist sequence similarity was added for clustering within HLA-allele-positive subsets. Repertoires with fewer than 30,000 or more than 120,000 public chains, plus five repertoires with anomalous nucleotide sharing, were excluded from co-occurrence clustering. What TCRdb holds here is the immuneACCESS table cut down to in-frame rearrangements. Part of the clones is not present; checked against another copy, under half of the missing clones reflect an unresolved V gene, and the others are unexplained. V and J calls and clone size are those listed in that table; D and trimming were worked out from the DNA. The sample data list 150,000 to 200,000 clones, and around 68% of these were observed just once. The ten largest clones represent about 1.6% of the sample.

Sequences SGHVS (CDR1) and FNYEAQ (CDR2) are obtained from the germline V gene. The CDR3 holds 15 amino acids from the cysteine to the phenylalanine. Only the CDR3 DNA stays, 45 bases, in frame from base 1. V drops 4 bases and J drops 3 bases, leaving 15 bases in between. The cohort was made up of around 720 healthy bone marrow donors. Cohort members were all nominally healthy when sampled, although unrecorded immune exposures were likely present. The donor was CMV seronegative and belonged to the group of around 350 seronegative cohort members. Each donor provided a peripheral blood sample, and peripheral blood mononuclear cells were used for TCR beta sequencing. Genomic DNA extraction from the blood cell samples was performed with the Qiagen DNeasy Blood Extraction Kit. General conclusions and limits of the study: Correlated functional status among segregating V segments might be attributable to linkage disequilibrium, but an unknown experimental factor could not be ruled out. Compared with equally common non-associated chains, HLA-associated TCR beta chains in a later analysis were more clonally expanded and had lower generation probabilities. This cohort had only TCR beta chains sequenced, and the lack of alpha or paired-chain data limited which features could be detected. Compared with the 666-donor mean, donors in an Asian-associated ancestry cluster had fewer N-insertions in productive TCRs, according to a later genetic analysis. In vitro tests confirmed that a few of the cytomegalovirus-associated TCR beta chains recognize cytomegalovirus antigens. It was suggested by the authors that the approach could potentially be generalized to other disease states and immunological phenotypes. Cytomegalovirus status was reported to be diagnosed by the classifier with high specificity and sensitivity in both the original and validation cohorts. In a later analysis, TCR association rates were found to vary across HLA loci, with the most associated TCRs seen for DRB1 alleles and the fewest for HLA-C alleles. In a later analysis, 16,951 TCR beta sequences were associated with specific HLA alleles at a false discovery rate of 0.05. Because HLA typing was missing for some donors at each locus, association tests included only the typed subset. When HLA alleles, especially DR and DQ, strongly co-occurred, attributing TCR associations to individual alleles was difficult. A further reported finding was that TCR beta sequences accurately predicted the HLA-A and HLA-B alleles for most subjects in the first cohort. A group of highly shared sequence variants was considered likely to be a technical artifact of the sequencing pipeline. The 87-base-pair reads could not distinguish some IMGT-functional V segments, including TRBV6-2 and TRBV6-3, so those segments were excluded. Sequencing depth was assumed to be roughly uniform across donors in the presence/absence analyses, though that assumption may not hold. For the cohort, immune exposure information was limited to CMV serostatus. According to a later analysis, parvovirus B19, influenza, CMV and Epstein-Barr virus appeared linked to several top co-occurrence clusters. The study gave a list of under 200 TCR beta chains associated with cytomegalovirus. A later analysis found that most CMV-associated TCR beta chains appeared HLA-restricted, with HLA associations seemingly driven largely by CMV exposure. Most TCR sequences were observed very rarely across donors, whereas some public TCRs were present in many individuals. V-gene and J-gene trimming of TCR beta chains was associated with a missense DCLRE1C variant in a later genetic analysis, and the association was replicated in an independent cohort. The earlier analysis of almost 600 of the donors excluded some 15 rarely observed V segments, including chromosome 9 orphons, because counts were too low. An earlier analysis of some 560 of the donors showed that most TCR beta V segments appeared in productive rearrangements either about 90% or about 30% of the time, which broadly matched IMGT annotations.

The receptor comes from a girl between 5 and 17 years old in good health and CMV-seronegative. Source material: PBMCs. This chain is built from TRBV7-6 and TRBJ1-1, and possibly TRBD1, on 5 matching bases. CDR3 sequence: CASSSRQSGDTEAFF. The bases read TGTGCCAGCAGCTCTCGACAGTCTGGAGACACTGAAGCTTTCTTT.